This TCR beta chain stems from a study of T cell changes during pregnancy in multiple sclerosis. The CDR3 extends over 18 amino acids. Trimming shortened V by 7 bases and J by 0 bases, and 24 bases separated the two germline ends. Germline-derived CDR1 and CDR2 are SGHAT and FQNNGV. Assay: immunoSEQ multiplex PCR; the TCRdb copy retains only in-frame clones and omits some. The sample has roughly 61,000 clones; around 90% are singletons. The chain combines TRBV11-2 with TRBJ1-1; D uncertain. The TCR originated in a female donor in good health, enrolled as a control in a pregnancy study. The material sequenced was peripheral blood, taken in the first trimester of pregnancy. The CDR3: CASTQRPTPRVLNTEAFF. Here the CDR3 DNA reads TGTGCCAGCACACAAAGACCTACCCCCCGGGTTTTGAACACTGAAGCTTTCTTT. Based on the CDR3 plus reference TRBV11-2 and TRBJ1-1, the full variable domain is EAGVAQSPRYKIIEKRQSVAFWCNPISGHATLYWYQQILGQGPKLLIQFQNNGVVDDSQLPKDRFSAERLKGVDSTLKIQPAKLEDSAVYLCASTQRPTPRVLNTEAFFGQGTRLTVV.